The clone carrying this T cell receptor (beta chain) was seen more than once but under ten times. CD45RO-negative, CCR7-positively selected cells formed the naive CD8 fraction, excluding terminally differentiated effector memory CD45RA+ cells. Sequencing was performed with immunoSEQ multiplex PCR; in TCRdb, only in-frame clones are kept and a portion is missing. The sample shows about 820,000 clones, 80% to 95% of them seen only once. Germline V gene data show CDR1 as SEHNR and CDR2 as FQNEAQ (reference sequence). Trimming pared 6 bases from V and 0 bases from J, leaving 12 bases between. The length of the CDR3 is 15 residues. The data derive from a study of shared clonotypes between healthy human individuals.

The sequence came from a man younger than 40 in good health. Material for sequencing was naive CD8+ T cells sorted from blood. V gene TRBV7-9 combines with J gene TRBJ2-1; D possibly corresponds to TRBD1 (5 bases). Here the CDR3 DNA reads TGTGCCAGCAGTCCCAGACAGAGCTCCTACAATGAGCAGTTCTTC. It translates to CASSPRQSSYNEQFF.